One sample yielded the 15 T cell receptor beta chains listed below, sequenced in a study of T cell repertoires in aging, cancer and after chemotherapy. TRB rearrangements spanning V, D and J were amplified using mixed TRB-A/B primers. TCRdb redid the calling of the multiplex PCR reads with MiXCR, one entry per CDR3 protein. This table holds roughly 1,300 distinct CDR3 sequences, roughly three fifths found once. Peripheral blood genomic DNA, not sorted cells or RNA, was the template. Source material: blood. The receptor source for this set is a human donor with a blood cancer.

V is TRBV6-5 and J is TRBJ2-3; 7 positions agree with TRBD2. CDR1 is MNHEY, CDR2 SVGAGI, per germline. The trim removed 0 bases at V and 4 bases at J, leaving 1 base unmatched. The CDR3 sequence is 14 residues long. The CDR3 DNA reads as TGTGCCAGCAGTTACTCGGGGGGGGCAGATACGCAGTATTTT. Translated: CASSYSGGADTQYF.

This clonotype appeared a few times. CDR3 sequence reads: CASSEEDRSSYEQYF. The CDR3 nucleotides are TGTGCCAGCAGTGAAGAGGACAGAAGCTCCTACGAGCAGTACTTC. This chain links TRBV6-1 with TRBJ2-7; D is possibly TRBD1 (6 bases). CDR1 is MNHNS and CDR2 is SASEGT in the germline V gene. CDR3 length: 15 residues. V lost 1 base to trimming and J lost 0 bases, with 10 bases between them.

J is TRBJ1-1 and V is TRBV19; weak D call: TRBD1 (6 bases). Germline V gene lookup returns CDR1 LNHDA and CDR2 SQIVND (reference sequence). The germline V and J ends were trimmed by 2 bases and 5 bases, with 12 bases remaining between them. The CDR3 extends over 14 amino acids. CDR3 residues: CASSITGILTEAFF. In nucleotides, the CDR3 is TGTGCCAGTAGTATAACAGGGATTTTGACTGAAGCTTTCTTT.

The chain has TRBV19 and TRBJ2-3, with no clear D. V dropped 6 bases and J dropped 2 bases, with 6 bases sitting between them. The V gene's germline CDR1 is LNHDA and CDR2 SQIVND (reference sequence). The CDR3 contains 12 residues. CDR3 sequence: CASRGITDTQYF. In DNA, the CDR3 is TGTGCCAGTAGAGGGATCACAGATACGCAGTATTTT.

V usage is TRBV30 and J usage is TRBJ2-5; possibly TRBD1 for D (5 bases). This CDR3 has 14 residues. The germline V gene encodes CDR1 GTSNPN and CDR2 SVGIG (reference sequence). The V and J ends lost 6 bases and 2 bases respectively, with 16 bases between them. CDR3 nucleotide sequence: TGTGCCTGCCAGATTTCCACAGGACAAGAGACCCAGTACTTC. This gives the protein CACQISTGQETQYF.

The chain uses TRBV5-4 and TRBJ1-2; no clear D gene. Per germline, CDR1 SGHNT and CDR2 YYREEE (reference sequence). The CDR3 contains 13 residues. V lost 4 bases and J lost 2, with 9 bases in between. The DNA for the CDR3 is TGTGCCAGCAGCCTAGACCGGAACTATGGCTACACCTTC. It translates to CASSLDRNYGYTF.

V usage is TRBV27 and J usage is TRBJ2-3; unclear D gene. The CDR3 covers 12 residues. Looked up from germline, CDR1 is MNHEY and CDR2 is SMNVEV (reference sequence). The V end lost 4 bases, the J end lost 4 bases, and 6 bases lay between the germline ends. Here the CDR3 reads CASSSAADTQYF. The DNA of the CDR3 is TGTGCCAGCAGTTCCGCCGCAGATACGCAGTATTTT.

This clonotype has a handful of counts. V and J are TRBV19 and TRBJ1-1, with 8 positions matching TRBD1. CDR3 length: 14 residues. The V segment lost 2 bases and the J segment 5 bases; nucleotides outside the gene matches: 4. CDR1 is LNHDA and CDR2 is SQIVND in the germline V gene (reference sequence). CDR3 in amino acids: CASSITGGWTEAFF. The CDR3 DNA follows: TGTGCCAGTAGTATAACAGGGGGGTGGACTGAAGCTTTCTTT. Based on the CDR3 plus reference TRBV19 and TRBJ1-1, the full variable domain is DGGITQSPKYLFRKEGQNVTLSCEQNLNHDAMYWYRQDPGQGLRLIYYSQIVNDFQKGDIAEGYSVSREKKESFPLTVTSAQKNPTAFYLCASSITGGWTEAFFGQGTRLTVV.

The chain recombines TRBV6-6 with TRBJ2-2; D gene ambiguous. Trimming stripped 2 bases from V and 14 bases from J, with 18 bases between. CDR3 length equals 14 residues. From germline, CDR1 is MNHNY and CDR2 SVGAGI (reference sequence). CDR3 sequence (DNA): TGTGCCAGCAGTTACGACCAGCCACCTTTAAATCTGTTTTTT. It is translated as CASSYDQPPLNLFF.

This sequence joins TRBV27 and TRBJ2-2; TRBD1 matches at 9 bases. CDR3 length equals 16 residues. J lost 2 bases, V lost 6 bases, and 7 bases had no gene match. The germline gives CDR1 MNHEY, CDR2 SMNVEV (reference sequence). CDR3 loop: CASRPGQGLNTGELFF. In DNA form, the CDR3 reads TGTGCCAGCAGACCGGGACAGGGCCTAAACACCGGGGAGCTGTTTTTT.

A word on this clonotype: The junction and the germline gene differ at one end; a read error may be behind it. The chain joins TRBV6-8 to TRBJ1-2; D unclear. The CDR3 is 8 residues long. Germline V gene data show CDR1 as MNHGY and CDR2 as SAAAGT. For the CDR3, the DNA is TGTGCCAGCAGCCACTTTTGCTTC. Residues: CASSHFCF.

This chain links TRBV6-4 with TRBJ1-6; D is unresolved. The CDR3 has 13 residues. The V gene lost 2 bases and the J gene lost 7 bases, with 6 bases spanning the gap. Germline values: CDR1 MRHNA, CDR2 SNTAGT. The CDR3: CASSDRSNSPLHF. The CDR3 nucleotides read TGTGCCAGCAGTGACCGATCCAATTCACCCCTCCACTTT.

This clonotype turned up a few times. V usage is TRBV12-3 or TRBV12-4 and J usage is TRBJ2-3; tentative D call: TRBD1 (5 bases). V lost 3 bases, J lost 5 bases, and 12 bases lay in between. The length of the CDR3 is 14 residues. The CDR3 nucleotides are TGTGCCAGCAGTTTGGGGCAGGGCGTAGATACGCAGTATTTT. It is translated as CASSLGQGVDTQYF.

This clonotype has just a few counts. CDR3 nucleotides: TGTGCCAGCAGTGCCCAGGGACACCTGACTTACAATGAGCAGTTCTTC. Translating gives CASSAQGHLTYNEQFF. The J gene is TRBJ2-1, the V gene TRBV6-2 or TRBV6-3, with D tentatively TRBD1 (6 bases). This CDR3 spans 16 amino acids. Deletions cut 5 bases from V and 4 bases from J, with 18 bases between. Germline loops: CDR1 MNHEY, CDR2 SVGEGT.

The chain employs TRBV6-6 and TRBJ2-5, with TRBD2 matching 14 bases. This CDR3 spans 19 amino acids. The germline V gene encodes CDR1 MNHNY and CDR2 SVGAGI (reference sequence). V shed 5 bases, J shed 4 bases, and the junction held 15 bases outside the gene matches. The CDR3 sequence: CASSELVTSGGARSETQYF. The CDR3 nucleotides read TGTGCCAGCAGTGAATTAGTGACTAGCGGGGGGGCGAGATCAGAGACCCAGTACTTC.